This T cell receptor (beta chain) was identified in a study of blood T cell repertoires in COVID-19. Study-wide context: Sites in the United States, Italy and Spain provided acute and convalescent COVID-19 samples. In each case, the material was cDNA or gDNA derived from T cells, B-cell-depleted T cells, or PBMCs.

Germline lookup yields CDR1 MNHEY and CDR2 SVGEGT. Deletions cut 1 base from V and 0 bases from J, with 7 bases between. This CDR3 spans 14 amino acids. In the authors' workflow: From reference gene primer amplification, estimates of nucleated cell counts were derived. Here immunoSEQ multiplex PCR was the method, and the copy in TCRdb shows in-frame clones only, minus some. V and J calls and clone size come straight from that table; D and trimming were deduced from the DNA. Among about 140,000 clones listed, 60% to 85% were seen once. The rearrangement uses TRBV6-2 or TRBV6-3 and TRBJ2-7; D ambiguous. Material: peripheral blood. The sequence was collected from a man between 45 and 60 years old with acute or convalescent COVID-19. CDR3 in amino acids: CASSYYDTSYEQYV. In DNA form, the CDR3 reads TGTGCCAGCAGTTACTATGACACCTCCTACGAGCAGTACGTC.